The 6 T cell receptor beta chains reported below all come from one sample, sequenced in a study of T cell repertoires in cytomegalovirus infection. TCRdb ran MiXCR on the reads and lists one entry per CDR3 protein. Of some 500,000 distinct CDR3 sequences listed, 30% to 35% are singletons. No antigen has been identified for these receptors. Sequencing used cultured PBMCs, obtained from culture after CMV antigen stimulation. These receptors all stem from a human donor in good health (CMV status not recorded). Some clones in this sample may be carry-over from other donors' samples.

This clonotype showed up just a few times. V usage is TRBV11-2 and J usage is TRBJ2-7; 7 bases agree with TRBD1. The length of the CDR3 is 14 residues. Germline V gene sequence: CDR1 SGHAT, CDR2 FQNNGV. Trimming removed 5 bases from V and 5 bases from J; junction bases left unmatched: 9. The CDR3 protein is CASSGRQGMDEQYV. CDR3 coding DNA: TGTGCCAGCAGCGGAAGACAGGGAATGGACGAGCAGTACGTC.

This clonotype has more than one count but fewer than ten. The CDR3 DNA reads TGTGCCAGCAGTGGGGTCAGCAATGAGCAGTTCTTC. The encoded protein is CASSGVSNEQFF. This chain connects TRBV12-3 or TRBV12-4 to TRBJ2-1; D remains ambiguous. The CDR3 has 12 residues. The germline V and J ends were trimmed by 5 bases and 6 bases, with 8 bases remaining between them.

The rearrangement uses TRBV5-4 and TRBJ2-3, with D perhaps matching TRBD2 (5 bases). V lost 4 bases, J lost 5 bases, and 8 bases lay in between. The CDR3 sequence is 12 residues long. Germline-derived CDR1 and CDR2 are SGHNT and YYREEE (reference sequence). This CDR3 reads CASSRAVDTQYF. CDR3 nucleotides: TGTGCCAGCAGCCGAGCGGTAGATACGCAGTATTTT. The complete variable domain, with remaining parts taken from reference TRBV5-4 and TRBJ2-3, reads ETGVTQSPTHLIKTRGQQVTLRCSSQSGHNTVSWYQQALGQGPQFIFQYYREEENGRGNFPPRFSGLQFPNYSSELNVNALELDDSALYLCASSRAVDTQYFGPGTRLTVL.

Only a few counts were recorded for this clonotype. J is TRBJ2-3 and V is TRBV12-3 or TRBV12-4, with D maybe TRBD2 (5 bases). V was pared by 1 base and J by 11 bases, with 10 bases between. The CDR3 is made up of 12 amino acids. The CDR3: CASSLVSEGQYF. DNA of the CDR3: TGTGCCAGCAGTTTAGTATCTGAGGGGCAGTATTTT.

The chain has TRBV6-6 and TRBJ2-2, with TRBD2 identical over 8 bases. The germline CDR1 and CDR2 sequences are MNHNY and SVGAGI (reference sequence). This CDR3 is 17 amino acids long. After removal of 2 bases from V and 7 bases from J, the junction contained 12 bases not matched to a gene. The CDR3 DNA follows: TGTGCCAGCAGTTACCCTCCCTTAGCGGGAAAGGGCGGGGAGCTGTTTTTT. It translates to CASSYPPLAGKGGELFF.

V and J are TRBV12-3 or TRBV12-4 and TRBJ2-3; 10 bases are shared with TRBD2. Trimming removed 8 bases from V and 4 bases from J; junction bases left unmatched: 15. CDR3 size: 17 residues. CDR3 amino acids: CASPPTPGLALADTQYF. Here the CDR3 DNA reads TGTGCCAGCCCACCGACCCCGGGACTAGCGTTAGCAGATACGCAGTATTTT.